This T cell receptor (beta chain) is from a study of immune heterogeneity within non-small cell lung tumors. The CDR3 contains 12 residues. The ends were cut back, 5 bases at V and 3 bases at J, with 8 bases in the middle. Per germline, CDR1 MNHEY and CDR2 SVGEGT. At 550 to 700 ng per sample, bulk tumor genomic DNA provided the template. Each primary tumor yielded several biopsies, collected far apart from one another at surgery. It was patients with untreated, newly diagnosed non-small cell lung cancer who underwent curative surgery. TCR beta CDR3 amplification used multiplex PCR with 32 V and 13 J primers. Using its own MiXCR run on the multiplex PCR reads, TCRdb lists one record per CDR3 protein. The sample includes 1,000 to 1,500 distinct CDR3 sequences, about 45% of them seen just once.

The chain combines TRBV6-2 or TRBV6-3 with TRBJ2-7; D ambiguous. Input material: lung tumor tissue. The clonotype originates from a man aged 55 to 70 with non-small cell lung cancer. CDR3 sequence (DNA): TGTGCCAGCAGTCAAACCAACTACGAGCAGTACTTC. It is translated as CASSQTNYEQYF.